The entry below describes one TCR beta chain. Its antigen is undetermined. These data come from a study of radiotherapy plus CTLA-4 blockade in lung cancer. In the study overall: There were objective responses in around 18% of patients, and 31% had disease control. Study-wide points: Reportedly, early blood T cell clone dynamics best predicted response, with interferon-beta. In blood, after radiotherapy plus ipilimumab, tumor-derived TCR clones expanded.

Profiled with immunoSEQ multiplex PCR; TCRdb holds only in-frame clones, not every one. The sample consists of roughly 90,000 clones, roughly 80% of them appearing once. The CDR3 covers 18 residues. Germline CDR1 reads SGDLS; CDR2 reads YYNGEE. Trimming took 0 bases from V and 5 from J, leaving 23 bases between them. Patients in the study, people with chemo-refractory metastatic non-small-cell lung cancer, received focal radiation plus ipilimumab CTLA-4 blockade. The clonotype was recovered from a human donor with non-small cell lung cancer that progressed on radiotherapy plus ipilimumab. The sequenced sample was peripheral blood, obtained from a patient treated with radiotherapy plus ipilimumab. The J gene is TRBJ2-5, the V gene TRBV9; TRBD2 might be the D (5 bases). CDR3 in amino acids: CASSVGAPKQRGWETQYF. The CDR3, as DNA: TGTGCCAGCAGCGTAGGGGCCCCGAAACAACGGGGATGGGAGACCCAGTACTTC.